Following are 27 T cell receptor beta chains from one sample sequenced in a study of T cell changes during pregnancy in multiple sclerosis. Method: immunoSEQ multiplex PCR; TCRdb's copy keeps in-frame clones and lacks some. This table has roughly 110,000 clones, about 90% appearing once. The sample was peripheral blood, taken before pregnancy. The origin of the receptors is a female donor with multiple sclerosis, enrolled in a pregnancy study.

This chain joins TRBV2 and TRBJ2-7, with TRBD2 as a possible D gene (6 bases). The CDR3 is 12 amino acids. Trimming removed 10 bases from V and 3 bases from J, with 13 bases in between. Per germline, CDR1 SNHLY and CDR2 FYNNEI. The DNA for the CDR3 is TGTGCCACTACAAGCGGGTTCTACGAGCAGTACTTC. Protein: CATTSGFYEQYF.

The table lists this clone with a few counts. The chain uses TRBV10-3 and TRBJ1-1; D might be TRBD1 (6 bases). The V end was cut by 0 bases, the J end by 4 bases, with 9 bases between. Germline-derived CDR1 and CDR2 are ENHRY and SYGVKD. This CDR3 spans 14 amino acids. CDR3 sequence (DNA): TGTGCCATCAGTGAGTCCAAAGGGGGCACTGAAGCTTTCTTT. Amino acids: CAISESKGGTEAFF.

Notes on this clone: At one of its ends the junction is not consistent with the germline gene, which may arise from a read error. The chain recombines TRBV10-3 with TRBJ2-1, with 7 positions matching TRBD2. In germline, CDR1 is ENHRY, CDR2 SYGVKD. The CDR3 is 16 residues long. CDR3 bases: TGTGCCATCAGTGAGGGCGGGGAGGGATATTACAATGAGCAGCTCTTC. This translates into CAISEGGEGYYNEQLF.

The chain couples TRBV2 to TRBJ2-2; 8 bases line up with TRBD1. CDR1 is SNHLY and CDR2 is FYNNEI in the germline V gene. With 3 bases clipped from V and 6 bases from J, the junction kept 6 bases outside the gene matches. CDR3 length: 15 residues. The CDR3 region is CASSDSRGRAGELFF. CDR3 nucleotide sequence: TGTGCCAGCAGTGACAGCAGGGGGCGCGCCGGGGAGCTGTTTTTT.

J is TRBJ1-2 and V is TRBV27; 12 bases align to TRBD1. The V gene end was trimmed by 6 bases and the J gene end by 4 bases; junction bases not matched to a gene: 15. The germline V gene encodes CDR1 MNHEY and CDR2 SMNVEV (reference sequence). This CDR3 spans 18 amino acids. CDR3 sequence reads: CASSHGWGQGASGYGYTF. CDR3 coding DNA: TGTGCCAGCAGCCATGGGTGGGGACAGGGGGCTTCGGGCTATGGCTACACCTTC.

Only a few counts were recorded for this clone. This chain joins TRBV2 and TRBJ1-2; TRBD1 matches at 7 bases. CDR1 and CDR2 from the germline V gene are SNHLY and FYNNEI. This CDR3 comprises 13 residues. The V segment lost 8 bases and the J segment 10 bases; nucleotides outside the gene matches: 13. The CDR3: CASAGSRDSLYTF. CDR3 bases: TGTGCCAGCGCCGGATCCCGGGACAGCCTCTACACCTTC.

The chain has TRBV6-4 and TRBJ2-1; 9 bases are shared with TRBD1. CDR1 is MRHNA and CDR2 is SNTAGT in the germline V gene. V shed 5 bases and J 9 bases; nucleotides not matched to a gene: 5. There are 13 residues in the CDR3. DNA for the CDR3: TGTGCCAGCAGTCAACAGGGACAGGGTGAGCAGTTCTTC. Translation gives CASSQQGQGEQFF.

V is TRBV28 and J is TRBJ1-3, with 7 bases matching TRBD1. The junction had 11 bases not matched to a gene; V was cut back by 6 bases and J by 9 bases. Germline CDR1 MDHEN, CDR2 SYDVKM. This CDR3 spans 14 amino acids. The chain's CDR3 is CASSLGQPYGTIYF. The DNA for the CDR3 is TGTGCCAGCAGCTTGGGACAGCCGTATGGCACCATATATTTT.

This chain links TRBV5-5 with TRBJ1-4; D gene unclear. Germline CDR1 reads SGHKS; CDR2 reads YYEKEE (reference sequence). The CDR3 extends over 17 amino acids. Trimming removed 0 bases at V and 7 bases at J, with 19 bases between. This CDR3 reads CASSLEPTEWRGEKLFF. DNA of the CDR3: TGTGCCAGCAGCTTGGAACCGACGGAGTGGCGGGGTGAAAAACTGTTTTTT.

V and J are TRBV19 and TRBJ2-1; 10 bases are a match to TRBD2. Germline V gene sequence: CDR1 LNHDA, CDR2 SQIVND (reference sequence). V lost 3 bases and J lost 12; bases outside the gene matches: 11. The CDR3 loop spans 15 amino acids. The CDR3: CASSILGLAEGGQFF. The DNA for the CDR3 is TGTGCCAGTAGTATTTTAGGACTAGCGGAGGGGGGGCAGTTCTTC.

V and J are TRBV7-9 and TRBJ1-6; D gene unclear. Germline V gene data show CDR1 as SEHNR and CDR2 as FQNEAQ (reference sequence). The CDR3 loop spans 15 amino acids. Trimming removed 0 bases at V and 7 bases at J, with 10 bases between. The CDR3 DNA sequence: TGTGCCAGCAGCTTAGCGACTGTCGCAAATTCACCCCTCCACTTT. Protein: CASSLATVANSPLHF.

The chain has TRBV28 and TRBJ2-3; D gene ambiguous. CDR3 length: 14 residues. Trimming took off 3 bases at V and 4 bases at J, with 11 bases between the two ends. CDR1 and CDR2 (germline): MDHEN, SYDVKM. CDR3: CASSFLSPPDTQYF. CDR3 bases: TGTGCCAGCAGTTTTCTTAGCCCCCCAGATACGCAGTATTTT.

The chain carries TRBV6-5 and TRBJ1-4, with D possibly TRBD1 on 5 matching bases. The V end was cut by 0 bases, the J end by 8 bases, with 13 bases between. CDR1 is MNHEY, CDR2 SVGAGI, per germline. There are 15 residues in the CDR3. The CDR3, as DNA: TGTGCCAGCAGTTACTCTCCCAGGGTTCGGGAAAAACTGTTTTTT. Protein product: CASSYSPRVREKLFF.

In DNA form, the CDR3 reads TGTGCCAGCAGCTTACGGGGGAGCGGAGCAGGCCCGAGCACAGATACGCAGTATTTT. It translates to CASSLRGSGAGPSTDTQYF. The rearrangement joins TRBV7-2 to TRBJ2-3; a weak D match, TRBD2 (6 bases). The CDR3 consists of 19 residues. V gave up 2 bases and J gave up 0 bases, with 21 bases separating them. Germline values: CDR1 SGHTA, CDR2 FQGNSA.

The gene calls are TRBV5-1 and TRBJ2-1; 15 bases fit TRBD2. Germline V CDR1 and CDR2: SGHRS, YFSETQ. The CDR3 is 18 residues long. Trimming took 2 bases from V and 10 from J; bases not matched to a gene: 13. The CDR3 loop is CASSFGLAGGPDPAEQFF. DNA of the CDR3: TGCGCCAGCAGCTTTGGACTAGCGGGGGGGCCAGACCCTGCCGAGCAGTTCTTC.

This clone has only a few counts. Germline is not matched at one junction end, which may reflect a read error. The V gene is TRBV7-7, the J gene TRBJ1-1; the D gene is possibly TRBD1 (5 bases). Germline values: CDR1 SSHAT, CDR2 FNYEAQ (reference sequence). The CDR3 length is 13 residues. The DNA for the CDR3 is TGTGCTAGCAGCTTAGACAGGAACACTGAAGCTTTCTTT. It is translated as CASSLDRNTEAFF. The whole variable domain, remainder taken from reference TRBV7-7 and TRBJ1-1, is GAGVSQSPRYKVTKRGQDVTLRCDPISSHATLYWYQQALGQGPEFLTYFNYEAQPDKSGLPSDRFSAERPEGSISTLTIQRTEQRDSAMYRCASSLDRNTEAFFGQGTRLTVV.

In DNA form, the CDR3 reads TGCAGTGCTAGAGTCCGGGATTGGGAGTACTTC. Translated: CSARVRDWEYF. The chain couples TRBV20-1 to TRBJ2-7; D is possibly TRBD2 (5 bases). Trimming shortened V by 1 base and J by 11 bases, and 12 bases separated the two germline ends. The CDR3 consists of 11 residues. Germline V gene lookup returns CDR1 DFQATT and CDR2 SNEGSKA (reference sequence).

The chain combines TRBV6-6 with TRBJ2-7; D is perhaps TRBD1 (6 bases). Germline values: CDR1 MNHNY, CDR2 SVGAGI (reference sequence). Trimming took 6 bases from V and 4 from J, leaving 16 bases between them. The CDR3 runs 14 residues. The CDR3 DNA reads as TGTGCCAGCAGCCAACAGGGATCCCAATACGAGCAGTACTTC. It translates to CASSQQGSQYEQYF.

The rearrangement links TRBV5-1 to TRBJ1-6; TRBD1 is a possible D gene (5 bases). Trimming pared 0 bases from V and 9 bases from J, leaving 19 bases between. In germline, CDR1 is SGHRS, CDR2 YFSETQ. CDR3 length: 17 residues. The chain's CDR3 is CASSLGGQGDRTSPLHF. The CDR3 nucleotides read TGCGCCAGCAGCTTGGGGGGCCAGGGTGACCGGACTTCACCCCTCCACTTT.

The V and J genes are TRBV6-1 and TRBJ2-1; 10 nucleotides align to TRBD2. From germline, CDR1 is MNHNS and CDR2 SASEGT. CDR3 length: 17 residues. V shed 4 bases and J 1 base; nucleotides not matched to a gene: 7. The CDR3 coding sequence is TGTGCCAGCAGTGGCCGTAGCGGGGGGAATTCCTACAATGAGCAGTTCTTC. As protein: CASSGRSGGNSYNEQFF.

This rearrangement joins TRBV15 to TRBJ2-1; TRBD2 agrees at 9 bases. Germline loops: CDR1 LNHNV, CDR2 YYDKDF (reference sequence). V gave up 3 bases and J gave up 5 bases; unmatched junction bases: 14. The CDR3 covers 18 residues. The CDR3 is CATSRAGGRREGNNEQFF. The CDR3 DNA follows: TGTGCCACCAGCAGGGCGGGAGGGAGGCGGGAGGGGAACAATGAGCAGTTCTTC.

The chain combines TRBV19 with TRBJ2-1, with D tentatively TRBD1 (6 bases). The CDR3 covers 15 residues. Germline CDR1 reads LNHDA; CDR2 reads SQIVND (reference sequence). With 6 bases removed from V and 6 bases from J, the gap between germline ends came to 18 bases. CDR3: CASSQQGGGSNEQFF. The CDR3 DNA is TGTGCCAGTAGCCAACAGGGTGGGGGTAGCAATGAGCAGTTCTTC.

This clone was seen once. The V call is TRBV7-8, the J call TRBJ2-1, with 8 bases fitting TRBD2. Germline-derived CDR1 and CDR2 are SGHVS and FQNEAQ. The CDR3 loop spans 15 amino acids. V lost 2 bases to trimming and J lost 7 bases; unmatched junction nucleotides: 7. CDR3 residues: CASSLSGRIGNEQFF. For the CDR3, the DNA is TGTGCCAGCAGCTTAAGCGGGAGAATCGGAAATGAGCAGTTCTTC.

The chain has TRBV6-5 and TRBJ2-3; TRBD2 aligns across 8 bases. V shed 8 bases, J shed 4 bases, and the junction held 8 bases outside the gene matches. The CDR3 runs to 14 residues. CDR1 MNHEY and CDR2 SVGAGI come from the germline V gene. The CDR3 reads CASGVAGYADTQYF. In nucleotides, the CDR3 is TGTGCCAGCGGAGTAGCGGGATACGCAGATACGCAGTATTTT.

The chain joins TRBV5-1 to TRBJ2-7; D is possibly TRBD2 (6 bases). Trimming pared 3 bases from V and 5 bases from J, leaving 15 bases between. This CDR3 spans 14 amino acids. Germline assignment: CDR1 SGHRS and CDR2 YFSETQ. The CDR3 region has the DNA TGCGCCAGCAGCTCGGAGGCGACTAGTGACGAGCAGTACTTC. This gives the protein CASSSEATSDEQYF.

The chain joins TRBV7-3 to TRBJ2-7; 7 bases agree with TRBD2. The CDR3 is made up of 15 amino acids. Germline CDR1 reads SGHTA; CDR2 reads FQGTGA. Trimming cost V 4 bases and J 5 bases; bases outside gene matches: 11. CDR3 sequence (DNA): TGTGCCAGCAGCTCTGGGGGGGAGGGCCCCAACGAGCAGTACTTC. This sequence encodes CASSSGGEGPNEQYF.

This clone showed up just once. The chain employs TRBV5-1 and TRBJ2-7; D call uncertain. Germline assignment: CDR1 SGHRS and CDR2 YFSETQ. This CDR3 region has 15 residues. V was pared by 3 bases and J by 2 bases, with 15 bases between. CDR3 coding DNA: TGCGCCAGCAGCTCCCCCGACTCTATAACCTACGAGCAGTACTTC. Translated: CASSSPDSITYEQYF.